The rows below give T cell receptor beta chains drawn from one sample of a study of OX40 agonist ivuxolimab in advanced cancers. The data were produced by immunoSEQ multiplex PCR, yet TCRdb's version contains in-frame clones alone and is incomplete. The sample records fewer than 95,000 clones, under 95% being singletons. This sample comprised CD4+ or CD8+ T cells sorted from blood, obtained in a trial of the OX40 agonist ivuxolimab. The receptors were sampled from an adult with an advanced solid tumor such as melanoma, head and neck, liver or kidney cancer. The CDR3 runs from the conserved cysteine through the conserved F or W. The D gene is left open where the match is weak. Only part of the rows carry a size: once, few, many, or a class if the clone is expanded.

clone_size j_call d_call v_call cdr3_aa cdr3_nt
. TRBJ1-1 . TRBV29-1 CSVREGMDTEAFF TGCAGCGTCAGGGAGGGTATGGATACTGAAGCTTTCTTT
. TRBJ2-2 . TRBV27 CASSLIGDTGELFF TGTGCCAGCAGTTTAATAGGGGACACCGGGGAGCTGTTTTTT
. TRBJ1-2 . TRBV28 CALGGVDGYTF TGTGCCTTGGGGGGGGTCGATGGCTACACCTTC
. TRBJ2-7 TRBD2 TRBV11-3 CASSPEIGLAAYEQYF TGTGCCAGCAGCCCAGAGATAGGACTAGCTGCATACGAGCAGTACTTC
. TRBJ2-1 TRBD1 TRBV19 CASSLQGVFSYNEQFF TGTGCCAGTAGCTTACAGGGGGTTTTCTCCTACAATGAGCAGTTCTTC
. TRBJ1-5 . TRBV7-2 CASSLGGGSNQPQHF TGTGCCAGCAGCTTAGGGGGGGGATCCAATCAGCCCCAGCATTTT
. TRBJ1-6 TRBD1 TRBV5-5 CASDSRGTDNSPLHF TGTGCCAGTGATAGCAGGGGGACAGATAATTCACCCCTCCACTTT
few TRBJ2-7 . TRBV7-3 CASSLAEGGSEQYF TGTGCCAGCAGCTTAGCGGAGGGGGGTAGCGAGCAGTACTTC
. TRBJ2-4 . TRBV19 CASSPYGQIAKNIQYF TGTGCCAGTAGTCCCTACGGACAAATAGCCAAAAACATTCAGTACTTC
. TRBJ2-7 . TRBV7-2 CASSLNFKRQTYEQYF TGTGCCAGCAGCTTAAATTTCAAGCGGCAGACCTACGAGCAGTACTTC
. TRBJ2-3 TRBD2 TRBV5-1 CASSLAGTSGSGGTDTQYF TGCGCCAGCAGCTTGGCCGGGACTAGCGGGTCCGGTGGCACAGATACGCAGTATTTT
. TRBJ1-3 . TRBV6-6 CASSWDGISGNTIYF TGTGCCAGCAGTTGGGACGGAATTTCTGGAAACACCATATATTTT
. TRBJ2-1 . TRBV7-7 CASSLQTEYNEQFF TGTGCTAGCAGCTTACAGACTGAATACAATGAGCAGTTCTTC
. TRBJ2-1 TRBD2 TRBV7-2 CASSLSSGVYNEQFF TGTGCCAGCAGCTTATCTAGCGGGGTGTACAATGAGCAGTTCTTC
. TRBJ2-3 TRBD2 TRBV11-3 CASSPLAGSTDTQYF TGTGCCAGCAGCCCCTTAGCGGGGAGCACAGATACGCAGTATTTT
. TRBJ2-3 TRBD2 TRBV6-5 CASSYSNGRGTDTQYF TGTGCCAGCAGTTACTCCAACGGGAGGGGCACAGATACGCAGTATTTT
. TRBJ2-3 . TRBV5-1 CASSYAGTDTQYF TGCGCCAGCAGCTACGCGGGCACAGATACGCAGTATTTT
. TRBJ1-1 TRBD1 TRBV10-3 CAISGQRTGGQNTEAFF TGTGCCATCAGTGGACAACGGACAGGGGGCCAGAACACTGAAGCTTTCTTT
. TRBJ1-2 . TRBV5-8 CASSFAGPGYTF TGTGCCAGCAGCTTCGCCGGGCCTGGCTACACCTTC
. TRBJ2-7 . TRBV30 CAWSVTGYEQYF TGTGCCTGGAGTGTAACTGGATACGAGCAGTACTTC
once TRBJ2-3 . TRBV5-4 CASSPEAAGDTQYF TGTGCCAGCAGCCCCGAGGCGGCGGGAGATACGCAGTATTTT
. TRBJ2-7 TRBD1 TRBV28 CASQTGTGNLYEQHF TGTGCCAGTCAAACCGGGACAGGGAATCTCTACGAGCAGCACTTC
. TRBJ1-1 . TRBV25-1 CASSRGRGRLNTEAFF TGTGCCAGCAGTCGGGGGCGGGGAAGACTGAACACTGAAGCTTTCTTT
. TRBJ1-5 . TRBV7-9 CASSSLSGNQPQHF TGTGCCAGCAGCTCCCTCAGTGGCAATCAGCCCCAGCATTTT
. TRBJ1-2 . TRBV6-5 CASSQLTNYGYTF TGTGCCAGCTCGCAGCTGACCAACTATGGCTACACCTTC
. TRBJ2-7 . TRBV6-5 CASSYSGQIYEQYF TGTGCCAGCAGTTACTCGGGACAAATCTACGAGCAGTACTTC
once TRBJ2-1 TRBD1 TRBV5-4 CASTVNRGHSSNEQFF TGTGCCAGCACCGTGAACAGGGGGCACTCCTCCAATGAGCAGTTCTTC
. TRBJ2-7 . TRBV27 CASSLSLEPGYEQYF TGTGCCAGCAGTTTATCCCTTGAACCCGGCTACGAGCAGTACTTC
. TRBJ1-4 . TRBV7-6 CASSLVVRPNEKLFF TGTGCCAGCAGCTTAGTGGTGAGGCCTAATGAAAAACTGTTTTTT
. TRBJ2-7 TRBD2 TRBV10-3 CATTDLARTSGYEQYF TGTGCCACCACGGACCTGGCCCGGACTAGCGGTTACGAGCAGTACTTC